The 13 T cell receptor beta chains given below trace back to one sample, sequenced in a study of T cells in Graves' hyperthyroidism and ophthalmopathy. The investigators amplified TCR beta CDR3 regions from RNA transcripts. Carried out on the TCR CDR3, a first-round RT-PCR used the HTBI primer set. MiXCR, applied by TCRdb to the multiplex PCR reads, yields one record per CDR3 protein. The sample lists a few hundred thousand distinct CDR3 sequences, roughly 15% occurring once. The sample comprised blood. The receptors derive from a woman between 55 and 75 years old with Graves' ophthalmopathy.

The chain couples TRBV15 to TRBJ2-7; maybe TRBD2 (6 bases). The V end lost 0 bases, the J end lost 2 bases, and 11 bases lay between the germline ends. This CDR3 is 15 amino acids long. The germline V gene has CDR1 LNHNV and CDR2 YYDKDF (reference sequence). The CDR3 nucleotides are TGTGCCACCAGCAGAGATAAAACGGGAGCCTACGAGCAGTACTTC. Amino acid sequence: CATSRDKTGAYEQYF.

This clonotype was counted ten times or more. The chain recombines TRBV20-1 with TRBJ2-5; D not resolved. V lost 5 bases to trimming and J lost 2 bases, with 15 bases between them. The germline gives CDR1 DFQATT, CDR2 SNEGSKA (reference sequence). The CDR3 totals 14 residues. In nucleotides, the CDR3 is TGCAGTGCTGGATTACTGGGGATACAAGAGACCCAGTACTTC. The encoded protein is CSAGLLGIQETQYF.

The J gene is TRBJ2-1, the V gene TRBV9; D tentatively fits TRBD1 or TRBD2 (7 bases each). CDR3 length equals 15 residues. Looked up from germline, CDR1 is SGDLS and CDR2 is YYNGEE. Trimming cost V 2 bases and J 2 bases, with 11 bases left between them. CDR3 loop: CASSVRGGTYNEQFF. The CDR3 nucleotides read TGTGCCAGCAGCGTCAGGGGGGGGACCTACAATGAGCAGTTCTTC.

The chain combines TRBV6-2 or TRBV6-3 with TRBJ2-3; tentatively, D is TRBD1 or TRBD2 (5 bases each). Per germline, CDR1 MNHEY and CDR2 SVGEGT. V was trimmed by 5 bases and J by 0 bases, leaving 9 bases between them. The CDR3 has 14 residues. In nucleotides, the CDR3 is TGTGCCAGCAGTAAGGGACGGAGCACAGATACGCAGTATTTT. Amino acids: CASSKGRSTDTQYF.

The chain carries TRBV15 and TRBJ2-2, with D maybe TRBD2 (6 bases). This CDR3 is 16 amino acids long. The germline CDR1 and CDR2 sequences are LNHNV and YYDKDF (reference sequence). Trimming took 1 base from V and 4 from J, leaving 13 bases between them. Written as DNA, the CDR3 is TGTGCCACCAGCAGAGGACTAGGGGTCGGCACCGGGGAGCTGTTTTTT. Residues: CATSRGLGVGTGELFF. The variable domain in full, with the rest retrieved from reference TRBV15 and TRBJ2-2, is DAMVIQNPRYQVTQFGKPVTLSCSQTLNHNVMYWYQQKSSQAPKLLFHYYDKDFNNEADTPDNFQSRRPNTSFCFLDIRSPGLGDTAMYLCATSRGLGVGTGELFFGEGSRLTVL.

A note on this clonotype: Possible read error: a much larger clone is one base away. The CDR3 is CSAREEWGRSTEAFF. The CDR3 DNA reads as TGCAGTGCTAGAGAAGAGTGGGGGCGGAGCACTGAAGCTTTCTTT. This rearrangement joins TRBV20-1 to TRBJ1-1; tentative D call: TRBD1 (6 bases). The CDR3 is 15 residues long. Trimming left V 0 bases short and J 4 bases short, with 15 bases between. CDR1 is DFQATT, CDR2 SNEGSKA, per germline (reference sequence).

Ten or more counts support this clonotype. The rearrangement links TRBV20-1 to TRBJ1-2; D not resolved. CDR1 and CDR2 (germline): DFQATT, SNEGSKA (reference sequence). This CDR3 region has 12 residues. V lost 0 bases and J 2 bases, leaving 4 bases between the germline ends. The DNA of the CDR3 is TGCAGTGCTAGAGAACAGAACTATGGCTACACCTTC. It yields the protein CSAREQNYGYTF.

The rearrangement uses TRBV6-1 and TRBJ1-1; D ambiguous. The V end lost 6 bases, the J end lost 2 bases, and 13 bases lay between the germline ends. CDR1 and CDR2 (germline): MNHNS, SASEGT. CDR3 length: 14 amino acids. CDR3 in amino acids: CASSRPGGNTEAFF. DNA of the CDR3: TGTGCCAGCAGCCGCCCGGGAGGAAACACTGAAGCTTTCTTT.

This chain joins TRBV4-1 and TRBJ1-2; perhaps TRBD1 as D (6 bases). CDR1 and CDR2 (germline): MGHRA, YSYEKL. Trimming took 4 bases from V and 8 from J, leaving 17 bases between them. CDR3 length: 14 residues. The CDR3 loop reads CASSPQGRSEGYTF. The CDR3 DNA reads as TGCGCCAGCAGCCCCCAGGGGCGAAGTGAAGGCTACACCTTC.

The gene calls are TRBV27 and TRBJ2-5; D could derive from TRBD1 or TRBD2 (5 bases each). The V and J ends lost 5 bases and 0 bases respectively, with 10 bases between them. Germline lookup yields CDR1 MNHEY and CDR2 SMNVEV (reference sequence). There are 14 residues in the CDR3. As DNA, the CDR3 is TGTGCCAGCAGTACACTAGGGGACCAAGAGACCCAGTACTTC. Protein sequence: CASSTLGDQETQYF.

This clonotype was seen many times. The chain employs TRBV28 and TRBJ2-1; possibly TRBD2 for D (7 bases). There are 14 residues in the CDR3. The germline V and J ends were trimmed by 9 bases and 6 bases, with 18 bases remaining between them. Germline CDR1 reads MDHEN; CDR2 reads SYDVKM. The DNA for the CDR3 is TGTGCCAGTTTCCCGGGGGGCGCGGGCAATGAGCAGTTCTTC. Its translation: CASFPGGAGNEQFF.

J is TRBJ1-3 and V is TRBV10-3, with 7 bases matching TRBD1. Per germline, CDR1 ENHRY and CDR2 SYGVKD. This CDR3 is built from 14 residues. V was clipped by 7 bases and J by 2 bases; unmatched bases: 5. The CDR3: CAIKETGPGNTIYF. CDR3 nucleotides: TGTGCCATCAAAGAGACAGGGCCTGGAAACACCATATATTTT.

This rearrangement joins TRBV28 to TRBJ2-1; 7 nucleotides match TRBD2. Germline CDR1 reads MDHEN; CDR2 reads SYDVKM. Trimming removed 3 bases from V and 4 bases from J; junction bases left unmatched: 6. CDR3 length equals 15 residues. CDR3 DNA: TGTGCCAGCAGTTTTCCCCTAGCGGAATACAATGAGCAGTTCTTC. It yields the protein CASSFPLAEYNEQFF.